This T cell receptor beta chain is from a study of cytotoxic CD8 clonotypes in ibrutinib-treated CLL. Per the germline V gene, CDR1 is MNHEY and CDR2 is SVGAGI. V lost 6 bases to trimming and J lost 0 bases, with 6 bases between them. This CDR3 comprises 12 residues. Generated by immunoSEQ multiplex PCR, the TCRdb table keeps only in-frame clones and is missing some. The repertoire holds over 120,000 clones, with 60% to 85% as singletons. This chain links TRBV6-5 with TRBJ2-7; perhaps TRBD2 as D (5 bases). The specimen was PBMCs, collected after 24 months of ibrutinib treatment. The TCR was taken from a human donor with chronic lymphocytic leukemia. The CDR3 loop is CASRGSSYEQYF. In DNA, the CDR3 is TGTGCCAGCAGGGGGAGCTCCTACGAGCAGTACTTC.